The rows below give T cell receptor beta chains drawn from one sample of a study of radiation and T cells in renal cell carcinoma. Sequencing was performed with immunoSEQ multiplex PCR; in TCRdb, only in-frame clones are kept and a portion is missing. Among 3,500 to 4,500 clones listed, roughly 80% were seen once. The sample here was tumor tissue, taken from a patient whose treatment was nephrectomy without radiotherapy. These receptor sequences come from a man over 45 with renal cell carcinoma. Each CDR3 is given without its conserved first and last residue. The size field is filled for only some rows; it gives once, few, many or a size class.

V gene	clone size	J gene	CDR3 protein
TRBV18	.	TRBJ2-3	ASSAVAQVDTDTQY
TRBV11-3	few	TRBJ1-2	ASSLVWPAYYGYT
TRBV29-1	.	TRBJ2-6	SVVGTGGSGANVLT
TRBV7-2	.	TRBJ1-4	ASSLRVPVGYGEKLF
TRBV2	large	TRBJ1-2	ASSVGTGGWYGYT
TRBV19	.	TRBJ2-3	ASSIGREDTQY
TRBV19	.	TRBJ1-5	ASRSGSLNHNQPQH
TRBV5-1	.	TRBJ2-1	ASSLGLAGVDEQF
TRBV14	.	TRBJ1-1	ASSQVTGAEAF
TRBV5-1	.	TRBJ2-1	ASTQTSWDGHNEQF
TRBV6-6	few	TRBJ1-2	ASSPGVWGYT
TRBV5-1	.	TRBJ2-7	ASSSRQLAGGHEQY
TRBV7-2	.	TRBJ1-6	ASSLIDRDSPLH
TRBV7-8	.	TRBJ2-7	ASSLAGTTNEQY
TRBV7-3	.	TRBJ2-7	ASSLGQGDIYEQY
TRBV5-1	.	TRBJ2-5	ASSLADSGERSRH
TRBV13	.	TRBJ1-4	ASSLEWDREKLF
TRBV2	.	TRBJ2-7	ASSERGDEQY
TRBV11-3	.	TRBJ2-3	ASSLLAVDTQY
TRBV15	.	TRBJ2-1	ATSSGLAGSSYNEQF
TRBV28	.	TRBJ2-2	ASSAGLLNTGELF
TRBV4-3	once	TRBJ2-7	ASSQDRSSYEQY
TRBV30	once	TRBJ2-5	AWSFRDRDVETQY
TRBV7-2	.	TRBJ2-1	ASSSQYNEQF
TRBV7-9	.	TRBJ2-3	ASSLLVASGSTDTQY
TRBV19	.	TRBJ2-1	ASSANEQF
TRBV9	once	TRBJ2-3	ASSASGSTDTQY
TRBV18	once	TRBJ1-1	ASSPPATNTEAF
TRBV11-2	.	TRBJ1-2	ASSRPPASSNGYT
TRBV7-8	.	TRBJ1-1	ASSPGGGGSEAF
TRBV5-1	.	TRBJ1-3	ASSLRADSGNTIY
TRBV30	.	TRBJ1-1	AWSRSEDTEAF
TRBV19	.	TRBJ1-1	ASVGGFAEAF
TRBV2	.	TRBJ2-1	ASSETQEQF
TRBV7-9	few	TRBJ1-2	ASSLARSYGYT
TRBV2	.	TRBJ2-7	ASTGLVWNEQY
TRBV4-3	.	TRBJ2-4	ASSHGYGDQNIQY
TRBV9	.	TRBJ2-7	ASSAGTGLTYEQY
TRBV11-2	.	TRBJ2-1	ASSLDPPGAGGTNEQF
TRBV12-2	.	TRBJ1-5	ASRIDRGSDQPQH
TRBV4-1	.	TRBJ1-5	ASSRTQGGSNQPQH
TRBV5-6	.	TRBJ1-2	ASSLGGGSGYGYT
TRBV27	.	TRBJ2-7	ASSLSGRASYEQY
TRBV6-1	.	TRBJ2-2	ASSRTNTGELF
TRBV7-3	.	TRBJ2-7	ASSPGGEYEQY
TRBV7-2	.	TRBJ2-1	ASSLEAEVYNEQF
TRBV6-1	.	TRBJ2-3	ASRIAGGPPDTQY
TRBV4-2	.	TRBJ2-2	ASSLSNSYTGELF
TRBV28	.	TRBJ1-5	ASSRGGRENQPQH
TRBV29-1	.	TRBJ2-3	SVSRGGTDTQY
TRBV5-1	.	TRBJ2-1	ASSVRDRGDEQF
TRBV5-1	.	TRBJ1-1	ASSFGGRSTEAF
TRBV5-6	.	TRBJ2-7	ASSPPGTSPYEQY
TRBV19	.	TRBJ1-1	ASSRTGENTEAF
TRBV11-3	.	TRBJ1-1	ASSLEAEAF
TRBV12-5	.	TRBJ1-1	ASGLGQGANTEAF
TRBV7-8	.	TRBJ1-5	ASSLGEARGNQPQH
TRBV10-3	.	TRBJ2-1	AIRGLADNEQF
TRBV7-3	.	TRBJ2-3	ASSLGRAGEADTQY